These T cell receptor beta chains were read from a single sample in a study of CD8 T cells in ankylosing spondylitis. TCRdb ran MiXCR on the 5' RACE reads and lists one entry per CDR3 protein. The data contain around 210,000 distinct CDR3 sequences, approximately 8.4% of them singletons. The sequenced sample consisted of blood, either unsorted or a sorted T cell fraction (not recorded which). The source is a female donor with ankylosing spondylitis or in good health (not recorded which). Each CDR3 is given with its conserved first and last residue.

TRBV24-1	TRBJ2-1	CATSDPGADYNEQFF
TRBV29-1	TRBJ2-5	CSVNGLAGASETQYF
TRBV5-1	TRBJ1-4	CASSAAAADRAEKLFF
TRBV6-1	TRBJ2-3	CASSEVQSTQYF
TRBV24-1	TRBJ1-1	CATEGDGNQAFF
TRBV3-1	TRBJ2-7	CASSRRDRDYEQYF
TRBV5-1	TRBJ2-2	CASSLLYGGATGELFF
TRBV15	TRBJ2-7	CATSKRTSGSEQYF
TRBV20-1	TRBJ2-3	CSAPPPTGISTDTQYF
TRBV7-2	TRBJ2-2	CASSLAGTVEGELFF
TRBV7-2	TRBJ1-5	CASSFGTANQPQHF
TRBV7-9	TRBJ1-2	CASRKLGTAYGYTF
TRBV5-1	TRBJ2-2	CASSLEQTGELFF
TRBV2	TRBJ1-3	CAFSPTRTGFGSGNTIYF
TRBV6-2/TRBV6-3	TRBJ2-1	CASSLVGSYNEQFF
TRBV20-1	TRBJ1-1	CSAPREGGTEAFF
TRBV7-2	TRBJ2-7	CASSLAGRGSYEQYF
TRBV12-3/TRBV12-4	TRBJ1-2	CASSSTATVNYGYTF
TRBV19	TRBJ2-1	CASSPTSGGHNEQFF
TRBV25-1	TRBJ2-1	CASSPLSYNEQFF
TRBV9	TRBJ2-7	CASSPDRDRPYEQYF
TRBV4-2	TRBJ2-3	CASSQGDYTDTQYF
TRBV20-1	TRBJ2-7	CSARGGLGISYEQYF
TRBV18	TRBJ2-5	CASSPGREQETQYF
TRBV10-3	TRBJ2-1	CAISGSGGAYNEQFF
TRBV20-1	TRBJ2-7	CSARDSRGLSYEQYF
TRBV20-1	TRBJ2-7	CSARDLDSSYEQYF
TRBV20-1	TRBJ2-7	CSASPLGTVSYEQYF
TRBV12-3/TRBV12-4	TRBJ1-1	CASSFSLEMRDPNTEAFF
TRBV29-1	TRBJ2-5	CSVEGMETQYF
TRBV24-1	TRBJ2-1	CATSGVAGGNFHEQFF
TRBV7-9	TRBJ1-1	CASSLAPGPHGTEAFF
TRBV20-1	TRBJ2-3	CSASGSADTQYF
TRBV20-1	TRBJ1-1	CSPRGGTNTEAFF
TRBV9	TRBJ2-1	CASSVFTSGSADNEQFF
TRBV12-3/TRBV12-4	TRBJ1-5	CASGTGRQPQHF
TRBV21-1	TRBJ2-7	CASSKALYGNRSSYEQYF
TRBV12-3/TRBV12-4	TRBJ2-3	CASKQFSGRADTQYF
TRBV7-9	TRBJ1-5	CASSLGGVRGNQPQHF
TRBV7-3	TRBJ2-1	CASSSLLGERLFF
TRBV29-1	TRBJ2-5	CSVEGGLTLQETQYF
TRBV4-3	TRBJ1-1	CASSRRVRNTEAFF
TRBV24-1	TRBJ2-1	CATSDPTVNEQFF
TRBV5-1	TRBJ1-1	CASRGGLRNTEAFF
TRBV20-1	TRBJ2-1	CSARFHEQFF
TRBV20-1	TRBJ1-5	CSARPTGGNQPQHF
TRBV7-2	TRBJ2-3	CASSVRSGTITDTQYF
TRBV4-3	TRBJ2-7	CASSQVGEDEQYF
TRBV6-5	TRBJ2-7	CASTAGYEQYF